This T cell receptor (beta chain) was obtained from a study of blood T cell repertoires in COVID-19. Using immunoSEQ multiplex PCR, the repertoire was profiled, and TCRdb retains in-frame clones only, with some absent. The sample yields about 210,000 clones, 89% seen once. With 0 bases clipped from V and 0 bases from J, the junction kept 9 bases outside the gene matches. The CDR3 consists of 19 residues. The V gene's germline CDR1 is SGDLS and CDR2 YYNGEE. The source is a woman aged 40 to 50 with acute or convalescent COVID-19. This sequence joins TRBV9 and TRBJ2-1; TRBD2 matches 10 bases. The sample taken for sequencing was peripheral blood. CDR3 nucleotide sequence: TGTGCCAGCAGCGTAGGCTCTAGCGGGGGTTCCAGCTCCTACAATGAGCAGTTCTTC. As protein: CASSVGSSGGSSSYNEQFF.